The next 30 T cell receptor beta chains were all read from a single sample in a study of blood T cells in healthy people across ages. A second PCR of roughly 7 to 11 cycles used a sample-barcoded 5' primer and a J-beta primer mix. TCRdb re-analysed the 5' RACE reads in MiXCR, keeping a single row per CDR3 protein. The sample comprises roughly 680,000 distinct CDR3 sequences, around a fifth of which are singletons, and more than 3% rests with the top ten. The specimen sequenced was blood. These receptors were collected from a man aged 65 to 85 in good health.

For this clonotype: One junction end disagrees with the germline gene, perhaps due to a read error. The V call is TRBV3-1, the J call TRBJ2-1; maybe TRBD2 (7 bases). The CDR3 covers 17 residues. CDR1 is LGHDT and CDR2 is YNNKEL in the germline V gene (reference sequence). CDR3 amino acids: CASGQDKRGHSYNEQFF. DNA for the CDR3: TGTGCCAGCGGCCAAGATAAGCGGGGACACTCCTACAATGAGCAGTTCTTC.

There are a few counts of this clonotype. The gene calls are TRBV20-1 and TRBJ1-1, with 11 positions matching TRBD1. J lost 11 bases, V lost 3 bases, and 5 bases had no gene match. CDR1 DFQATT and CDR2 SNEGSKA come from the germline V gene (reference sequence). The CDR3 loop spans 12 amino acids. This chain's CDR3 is CSARGTGGVAFF. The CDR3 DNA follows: TGCAGTGCTAGGGGGACAGGGGGTGTTGCTTTCTTT.

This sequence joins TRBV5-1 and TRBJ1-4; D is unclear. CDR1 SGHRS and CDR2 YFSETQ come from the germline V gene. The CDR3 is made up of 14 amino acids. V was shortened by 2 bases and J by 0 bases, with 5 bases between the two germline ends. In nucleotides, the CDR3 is TGCGCCAGCAGCTTTTCACCAACTAATGAAAAACTGTTTTTT. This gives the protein CASSFSPTNEKLFF.

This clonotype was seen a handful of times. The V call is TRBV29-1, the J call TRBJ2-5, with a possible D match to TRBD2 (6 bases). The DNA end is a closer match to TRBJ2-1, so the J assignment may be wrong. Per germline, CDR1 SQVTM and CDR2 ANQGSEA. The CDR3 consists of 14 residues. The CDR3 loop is CSVEEWEAYNEQFF. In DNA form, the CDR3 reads TGCAGCGTTGAAGAGTGGGAGGCTTACAATGAGCAGTTCTTC.

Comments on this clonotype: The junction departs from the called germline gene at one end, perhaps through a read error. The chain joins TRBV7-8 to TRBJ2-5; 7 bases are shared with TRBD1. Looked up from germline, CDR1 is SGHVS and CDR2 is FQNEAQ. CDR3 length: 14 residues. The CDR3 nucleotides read TGCGCCAGCAGCTCCTTGACAGGGCAAGAGACCCAGTACTTC. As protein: CASSSLTGQETQYF.

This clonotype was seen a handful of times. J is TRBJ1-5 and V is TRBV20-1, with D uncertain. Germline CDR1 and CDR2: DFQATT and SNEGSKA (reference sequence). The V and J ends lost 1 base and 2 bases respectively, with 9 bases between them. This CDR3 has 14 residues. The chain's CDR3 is CSARGQVGNQPQHF. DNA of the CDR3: TGCAGTGCTAGAGGGCAGGTCGGCAATCAGCCCCAGCATTTT.

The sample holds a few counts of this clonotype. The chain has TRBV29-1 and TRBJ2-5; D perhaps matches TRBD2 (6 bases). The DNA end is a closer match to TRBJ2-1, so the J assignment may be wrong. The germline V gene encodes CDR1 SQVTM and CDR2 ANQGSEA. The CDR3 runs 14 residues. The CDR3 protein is CSVRDSRMNNEQFF. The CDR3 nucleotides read TGCAGCGTCCGGGACTCGAGAATGAACAATGAGCAGTTCTTC.

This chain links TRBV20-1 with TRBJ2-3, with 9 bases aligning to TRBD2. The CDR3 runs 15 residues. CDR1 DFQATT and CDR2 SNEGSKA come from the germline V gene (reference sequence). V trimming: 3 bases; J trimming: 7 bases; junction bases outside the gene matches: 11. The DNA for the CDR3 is TGCAGTGCTAGTGAGAGTAGCGGGGGAGTCTATACGCAGTATTTT. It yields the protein CSASESSGGVYTQYF.

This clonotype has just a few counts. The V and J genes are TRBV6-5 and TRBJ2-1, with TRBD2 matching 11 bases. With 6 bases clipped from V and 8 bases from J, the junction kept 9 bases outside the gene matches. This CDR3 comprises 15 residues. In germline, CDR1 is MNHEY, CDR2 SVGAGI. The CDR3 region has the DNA TGTGCCAGCAGACCCACTAGCGGGAGTTACGATGAGCAGTTCTTC. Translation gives CASRPTSGSYDEQFF.

DNA for the CDR3: TGCAGTGCTAGTATCGGCTCGGCCGGGGAGCTGTTTTTT. It translates to CSASIGSAGELFF. The chain joins TRBV20-1 to TRBJ2-2, with unresolved D. V was pared by 3 bases and J by 6 bases, with 11 bases between. This CDR3 spans 13 amino acids. Germline-derived CDR1 and CDR2 are DFQATT and SNEGSKA (reference sequence).

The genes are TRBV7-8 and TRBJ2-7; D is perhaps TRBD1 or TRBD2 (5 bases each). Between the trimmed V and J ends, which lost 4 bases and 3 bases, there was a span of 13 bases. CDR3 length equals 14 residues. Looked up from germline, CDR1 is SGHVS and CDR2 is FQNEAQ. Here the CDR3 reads CASSSRVGVYEQYF. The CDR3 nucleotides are TGTGCCAGCAGCTCCCGGGTGGGGGTCTACGAGCAGTACTTC.

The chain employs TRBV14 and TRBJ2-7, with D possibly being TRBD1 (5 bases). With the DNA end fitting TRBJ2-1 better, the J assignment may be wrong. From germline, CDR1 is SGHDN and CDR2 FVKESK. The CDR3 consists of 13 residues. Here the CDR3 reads CASIGRALNEQFF. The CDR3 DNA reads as TGTGCCAGCATTGGCAGGGCCCTGAATGAGCAGTTCTTC.

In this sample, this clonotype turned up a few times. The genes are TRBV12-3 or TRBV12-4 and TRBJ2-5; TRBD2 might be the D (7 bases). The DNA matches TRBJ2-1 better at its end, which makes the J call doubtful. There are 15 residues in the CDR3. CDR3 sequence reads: CASSSLGRGRNEQFF. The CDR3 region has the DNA TGTGCCAGCAGTTCCCTGGGGCGGGGGCGCAATGAGCAGTTCTTC.

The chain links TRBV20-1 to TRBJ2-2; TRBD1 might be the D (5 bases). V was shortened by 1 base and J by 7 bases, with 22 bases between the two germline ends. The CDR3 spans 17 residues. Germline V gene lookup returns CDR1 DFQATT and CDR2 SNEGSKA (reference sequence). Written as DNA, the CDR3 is TGCAGTGCTAGAGGGGTACAAGAAGACAGTCCCTTCGGGGAGCTGTTTTTT. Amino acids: CSARGVQEDSPFGELFF.

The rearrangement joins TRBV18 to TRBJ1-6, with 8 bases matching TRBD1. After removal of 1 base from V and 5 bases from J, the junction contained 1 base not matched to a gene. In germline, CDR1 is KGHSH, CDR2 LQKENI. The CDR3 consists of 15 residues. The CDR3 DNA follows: TGTGCCAGCTCACCACTGGACAGGGATAATTCACCCCTCCACTTT. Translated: CASSPLDRDNSPLHF.

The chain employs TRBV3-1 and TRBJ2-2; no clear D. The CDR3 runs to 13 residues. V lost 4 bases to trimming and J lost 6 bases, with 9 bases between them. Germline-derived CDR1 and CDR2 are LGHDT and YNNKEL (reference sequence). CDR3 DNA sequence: TGTGCCAGCAGCCCTCCGGCGGCCGGGGAGCTGTTTTTT. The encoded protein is CASSPPAAGELFF.

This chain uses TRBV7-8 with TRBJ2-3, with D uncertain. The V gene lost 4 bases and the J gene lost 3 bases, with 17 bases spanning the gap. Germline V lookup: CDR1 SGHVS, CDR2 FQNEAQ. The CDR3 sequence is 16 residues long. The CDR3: CASSSSDLLRTDTQYF. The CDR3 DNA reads TGTGCCAGCAGCTCCTCCGACTTGCTAAGGACAGATACGCAGTATTTT.

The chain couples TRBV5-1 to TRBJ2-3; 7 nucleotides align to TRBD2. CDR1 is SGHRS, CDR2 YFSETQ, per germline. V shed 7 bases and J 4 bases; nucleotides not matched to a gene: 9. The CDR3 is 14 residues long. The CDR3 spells CASASAGVPDTQYF. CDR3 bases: TGCGCCAGCGCTTCGGCGGGAGTTCCAGATACGCAGTATTTT.

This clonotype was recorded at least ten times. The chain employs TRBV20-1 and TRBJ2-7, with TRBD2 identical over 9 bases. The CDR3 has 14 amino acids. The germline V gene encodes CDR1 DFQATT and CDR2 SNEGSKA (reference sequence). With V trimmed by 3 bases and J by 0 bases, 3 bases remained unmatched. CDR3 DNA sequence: TGCAGTGCTAGCCCAGCGGGAGGCTCCTACGAGCAGTACTTC. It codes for CSASPAGGSYEQYF.

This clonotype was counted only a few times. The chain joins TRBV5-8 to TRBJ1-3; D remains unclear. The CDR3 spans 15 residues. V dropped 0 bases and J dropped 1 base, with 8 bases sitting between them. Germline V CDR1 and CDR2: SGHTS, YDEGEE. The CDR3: CASSLGYESGNTIYF. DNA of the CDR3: TGTGCCAGCAGCTTGGGCTACGAGTCTGGAAACACCATATATTTT.

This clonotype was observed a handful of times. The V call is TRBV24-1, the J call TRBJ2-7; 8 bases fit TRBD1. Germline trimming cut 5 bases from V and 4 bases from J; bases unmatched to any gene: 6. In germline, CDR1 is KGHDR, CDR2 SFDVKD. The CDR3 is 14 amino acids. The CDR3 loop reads CATSAGRGRYEQYF. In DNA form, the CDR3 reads TGTGCCACCAGTGCGGGCAGGGGGCGGTACGAGCAGTACTTC.

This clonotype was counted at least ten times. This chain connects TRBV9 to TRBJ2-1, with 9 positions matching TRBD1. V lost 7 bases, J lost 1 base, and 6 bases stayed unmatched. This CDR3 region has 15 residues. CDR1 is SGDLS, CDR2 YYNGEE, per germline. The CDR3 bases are TGTGCCAGCGGGGGACAGGGTAGATCCTACAATGAGCAGTTCTTC. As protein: CASGGQGRSYNEQFF.

CDR3 sequence: CASNTPGSETQYF. Written as DNA, the CDR3 is TGTGCCAGCAACACTCCAGGGTCCGAGACCCAGTACTTC. This chain links TRBV7-2 with TRBJ2-5, with D possibly matching TRBD1 (5 bases). The CDR3 length is 13 residues. V lost 7 bases to trimming and J lost 5 bases, with 14 bases between them. From germline, CDR1 is SGHTA and CDR2 FQGNSA.

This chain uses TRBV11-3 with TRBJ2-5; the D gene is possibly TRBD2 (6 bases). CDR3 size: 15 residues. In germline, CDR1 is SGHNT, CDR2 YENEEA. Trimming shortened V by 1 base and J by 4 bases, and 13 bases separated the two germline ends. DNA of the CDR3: TGTGCCAGCAGCTTAGCACACACGGAGGGAGAGACCCAGTACTTC. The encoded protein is CASSLAHTEGETQYF.

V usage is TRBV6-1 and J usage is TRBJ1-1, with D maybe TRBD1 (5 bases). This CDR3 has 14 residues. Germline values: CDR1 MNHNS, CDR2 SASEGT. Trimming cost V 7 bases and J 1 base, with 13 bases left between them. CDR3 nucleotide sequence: TGTGCCAGCAACCCTGTGGGGCGGAACACTGAAGCTTTCTTT. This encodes CASNPVGRNTEAFF.

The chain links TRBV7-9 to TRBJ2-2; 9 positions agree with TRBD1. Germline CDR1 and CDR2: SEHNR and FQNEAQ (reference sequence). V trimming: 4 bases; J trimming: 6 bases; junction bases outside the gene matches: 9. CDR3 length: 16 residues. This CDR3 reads CASSSSRDRESGELFF. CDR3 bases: TGTGCCAGCAGCTCAAGCCGGGACAGGGAATCCGGGGAGCTGTTTTTT.

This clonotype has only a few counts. The CDR3 loop is CASSYRLAGGETQYF. Here the CDR3 DNA reads TGTGCCAGCAGCTACCGACTAGCGGGAGGTGAGACCCAGTACTTC. J is TRBJ2-5 and V is TRBV7-9, with 13 bases matching TRBD2. The CDR3 runs to 15 residues. CDR1 SEHNR and CDR2 FQNEAQ come from the germline V gene (reference sequence). Losses at the gene ends were 4 bases for V and 5 bases for J; bases not matched to a gene: 4.

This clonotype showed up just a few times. CDR3 bases: TGTGCCAGCAGCTCTTGGACTAGCGGAGTCTACGAGCAGTACTTC. This codes for CASSSWTSGVYEQYF. This chain uses TRBV27 with TRBJ2-7; 10 nucleotides agree with TRBD2. Germline V lookup: CDR1 MNHEY, CDR2 SMNVEV (reference sequence). The CDR3 has 15 amino acids. With V trimmed by 6 bases and J by 3 bases, 8 bases remained unmatched.

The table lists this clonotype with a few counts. The CDR3 region has the DNA TGTGCCAGCGGAAACCTGGGGACTGTTGAATACAATGGCTACACCTTC. This gives the protein CASGNLGTVEYNGYTF. The rearrangement uses TRBV6-2 or TRBV6-3 and TRBJ1-2, with D maybe TRBD1 (5 bases). Germline V gene sequence: CDR1 MNHEY, CDR2 SVGEGT. V was shortened by 8 bases and J by 6 bases, with 25 bases between the two germline ends. This CDR3 is 16 amino acids long.

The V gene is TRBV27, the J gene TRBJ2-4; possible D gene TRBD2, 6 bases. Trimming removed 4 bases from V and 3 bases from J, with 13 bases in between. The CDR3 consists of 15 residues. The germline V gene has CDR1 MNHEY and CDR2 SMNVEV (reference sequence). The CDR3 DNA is TGTGCCAGCAGTTCTCTAGCGCCGATCAAAAACATTCAGTACTTC. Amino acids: CASSSLAPIKNIQYF.